The clone carrying this T cell receptor beta chain was counted between two and nine times. This record comes from a study of blood T cell repertoires in COVID-19. Across the study: Donors in the United States, Italy and Spain gave samples during acute or convalescent COVID-19. Sample material is recorded as cDNA or gDNA derived from T cells, B-cell-depleted T cells, or PBMCs.

In the study's own analysis: Amplification of reference gene primers was used by the study to estimate nucleated cell counts. Generated by immunoSEQ multiplex PCR, the TCRdb table keeps only in-frame clones and is missing some. V, J and clone size are taken as reported in that table, and D and trimming were inferred from the DNA itself. The table has approximately 190,000 clones, 84% seen once. V was pared by 8 bases and J by 9 bases, with 11 bases between. Germline V gene data show CDR1 as LNHDA and CDR2 as SQIVND (reference sequence). The CDR3 runs to 11 residues. The sample taken for sequencing was peripheral blood. The receptor was derived from a human donor in a cohort sampled during active COVID-19. The V and J genes are TRBV19 and TRBJ1-5; D remains ambiguous. The CDR3 coding sequence is TGTGCCAGTGGTGGCGGTGCGCCCCAGCATTTT. Translating gives CASGGGAPQHF.